Below, 23 T cell receptor beta chains from the same sample are listed, as sequenced in a study of shared clonotypes between healthy human individuals. TCRdb's copy holds only in-frame clones and misses some; the assay was immunoSEQ multiplex PCR. The data contain about 2.3 million clones, approximately 95% of them singletons. The sequenced sample consisted of naive CD4+ T cells from PBMCs. Subset noted: CD45RA+ positively selected. The origin of the receptors is a young man in good health. Some clones in this sample may be carry-over from other donors' samples.

This chain uses TRBV6-5 with TRBJ2-3; 7 bases map to TRBD2. The CDR3 is made up of 16 amino acids. Germline CDR1 and CDR2: MNHEY and SVGAGI. V shed 2 bases, J shed 1 base, and the junction held 6 bases outside the gene matches. The CDR3 bases are TGTGCCAGCAGTTACCGGCGGGAGATAGGCACAGATACGCAGTATTTT. Protein: CASSYRREIGTDTQYF.

The V and J genes are TRBV4-1 and TRBJ2-5; 11 nucleotides agree with TRBD2. Germline V lookup: CDR1 MGHRA, CDR2 YSYEKL. The CDR3 totals 16 residues. With V trimmed by 3 bases and J by 2 bases, 5 bases remained unmatched. DNA for the CDR3: TGCGCCAGCAGCCATACGGGACTAGCGGAACAAGAGACCCAGTACTTC. This codes for CASSHTGLAEQETQYF.

V usage is TRBV4-1 and J usage is TRBJ1-3, with 7 positions matching TRBD1. The germline V gene has CDR1 MGHRA and CDR2 YSYEKL. Trimming cost V 8 bases and J 8 bases; bases outside gene matches: 15. This CDR3 is 15 amino acids long. The CDR3 DNA reads TGCGCCAGCGGAAACCAACAGGGGAATAGAGACACCATATATTTT. It translates to CASGNQQGNRDTIYF.

The V and J genes are TRBV27 and TRBJ2-5, with TRBD1 matching 8 bases. This CDR3 has 17 residues. Germline lookup yields CDR1 MNHEY and CDR2 SMNVEV (reference sequence). The junction had 16 bases not matched to a gene; V was cut back by 5 bases and J by 5 bases. This CDR3 is CASSTGTGLIREETQYF. The CDR3, as DNA: TGTGCCAGCAGTACAGGGACAGGACTTATCAGGGAGGAGACCCAGTACTTC.

A remark on this clone: The same CDR3 is also encoded by other DNA sequences in this sample. V usage is TRBV5-1 and J usage is TRBJ2-3, with D possibly called TRBD1 or TRBD2 (5 bases each). Trimming stripped 5 bases from V and 3 bases from J, with 13 bases between. Germline loops: CDR1 SGHRS, CDR2 YFSETQ. The length of the CDR3 is 14 residues. The CDR3 is CASRLTGATDTQYF. The CDR3 region has the DNA TGCGCCAGCAGACTAACCGGGGCGACAGATACGCAGTATTTT.

J is TRBJ2-5 and V is TRBV29-1; D ambiguous. The V gene's germline CDR1 is SQVTM and CDR2 ANQGSEA. The V gene lost 5 bases and the J gene lost 4 bases, with 5 bases spanning the gap. This CDR3 spans 10 amino acids. CDR3 in DNA: TGCAGCGTTCACGGAGAGACCCAGTACTTC. Protein product: CSVHGETQYF.

This sequence joins TRBV27 and TRBJ2-3; D remains ambiguous. From germline, CDR1 is MNHEY and CDR2 SMNVEV (reference sequence). This CDR3 region has 11 residues. The ends were cut back, 6 bases at V and 4 bases at J, with 5 bases in the middle. The CDR3 DNA follows: TGTGCCAGCAGGGTCCCAGATACGCAGTATTTT. Protein product: CASRVPDTQYF.

The J gene is TRBJ1-1, the V gene TRBV5-5; 7 bases agree with TRBD1. After removal of 0 bases from V and 8 bases from J, the junction contained 10 bases not matched to a gene. This CDR3 has 15 amino acids. The germline gives CDR1 SGHKS, CDR2 YYEKEE (reference sequence). Here the CDR3 DNA reads TGTGCCAGCAGCTTGGCGGAGTCCAGGGGGTCAGAAGCTTTCTTT. It is translated as CASSLAESRGSEAFF.

The chain recombines TRBV6-5 with TRBJ1-1; D is perhaps TRBD1 (5 bases). CDR3 length: 14 residues. The germline CDR1 and CDR2 sequences are MNHEY and SVGAGI. The V end lost 1 base, the J end lost 4 bases, and 10 bases lay between the germline ends. The CDR3 DNA is TGTGCCAGCAGTTACTTTGTGGGGGGCACTGAAGCTTTCTTT. Amino acids: CASSYFVGGTEAFF.

The chain is built from TRBV2 and TRBJ2-5; 9 bases align to TRBD1. The CDR3 length is 14 residues. The junction had 9 bases not matched to a gene; V was cut back by 6 bases and J by 7 bases. Germline lookup yields CDR1 SNHLY and CDR2 FYNNEI. The CDR3 DNA sequence: TGTGCCAGCAGGGACAGGGGTACCCACGGGACCCAGTACTTC. Its protein is CASRDRGTHGTQYF. Together with reference TRBV2 and TRBJ2-5, the CDR3 gives the full variable domain: EPEVTQTPSHQVTQMGQEVILRCVPISNHLYFYWYRQILGQKVEFLVSFYNNEISEKSEIFDDQFSVERPDGSNFTLKIRSTKLEDSAMYFCASRDRGTHGTQYFGPGTRLLVL.

This chain links TRBV30 with TRBJ1-3; D is unresolved. Looked up from germline, CDR1 is GTSNPN and CDR2 is SVGIG (reference sequence). The CDR3 length is 13 residues. Deletions cut 1 base from V and 0 bases from J, with 4 bases between. CDR3 sequence: CAWSGISGNTIYF. DNA of the CDR3: TGTGCCTGGAGTGGGATCTCTGGAAACACCATATATTTT. The full variable domain, completed using reference TRBV30 and TRBJ1-3, is SQTIHQWPATLVQPVGSPLSLECTVEGTSNPNLYWYRQAAGRGLQLLFYSVGIGQISSEVPQNLSASRPQDRQFILSSKKLLLSDSGFYLCAWSGISGNTIYFGEGSWLTVV.

The CDR3 DNA reads as TGTGCCAGTTCGGGAGGGTATACTCAGCCCCAGCATTTT. Amino acid sequence: CASSGGYTQPQHF. The chain joins TRBV19 to TRBJ1-5; the D is unclear. The germline V gene encodes CDR1 LNHDA and CDR2 SQIVND (reference sequence). V lost 8 bases and J 6 bases, leaving 14 bases between the germline ends. The CDR3 is 13 residues long.

This clone was seen only once. CDR3 nucleotide sequence: TGCAGCGTTTCCACAAACACCGGGGAGCTGTTTTTT. Translation gives CSVSTNTGELFF. This chain connects TRBV29-1 to TRBJ2-2; D uncertain. The CDR3 consists of 12 residues. Trimming took off 5 bases at V and 2 bases at J, with 6 bases between the two ends. The V gene's germline CDR1 is SQVTM and CDR2 ANQGSEA.

The chain links TRBV6-5 to TRBJ2-4, with D perhaps assigned TRBD1 or TRBD2 (5 bases each). Germline CDR1 is MNHEY and CDR2 is SVGAGI. Between the trimmed V and J ends, which lost 9 bases and 3 bases, there was a span of 18 bases. The CDR3 loop spans 15 amino acids. CDR3 DNA sequence: TGTGCCAGTAGGGGAGCGGTCCCCGGCAAAAACATTCAGTACTTC. Translating gives CASRGAVPGKNIQYF.

This clone appeared a single time. The V call is TRBV7-8, the J call TRBJ1-2; TRBD1 might be the D (6 bases). This CDR3 is 13 amino acids long. CDR1 is SGHVS and CDR2 is FQNEAQ in the germline V gene. Trimming took 6 bases from V and 2 from J, leaving 10 bases between them. The CDR3 DNA is TGTGCCAGCAGTTCGCAGGGGAACTATGGCTACACCTTC. As protein: CASSSQGNYGYTF.

The CDR3: CASSFWTGRGTEAFF. CDR3 sequence (DNA): TGTGCCAGCAGTTTTTGGACGGGCCGCGGCACTGAAGCTTTCTTT. V is TRBV28 and J is TRBJ1-1; D is uncertain. The germline CDR1 and CDR2 sequences are MDHEN and SYDVKM. CDR3 length: 15 residues. The V gene lost 3 bases and the J gene lost 4 bases, with 15 bases spanning the gap.

The chain uses TRBV19 and TRBJ2-4; no clear D. Germline values: CDR1 LNHDA, CDR2 SQIVND (reference sequence). Deletions cut 3 bases from V and 0 bases from J, with 6 bases between. This CDR3 comprises 14 residues. CDR3 residues: CASSIPKAKNIQYF. DNA of the CDR3: TGTGCCAGTAGTATCCCCAAAGCCAAAAACATTCAGTACTTC. Using reference TRBV19 and TRBJ2-4 for the parts outside the CDR3, the full variable domain is DGGITQSPKYLFRKEGQNVTLSCEQNLNHDAMYWYRQDPGQGLRLIYYSQIVNDFQKGDIAEGYSVSREKKESFPLTVTSAQKNPTAFYLCASSIPKAKNIQYFGAGTRLSVL.

For this clone: The identical CDR3 is also encoded by other nucleotide sequences in the sample. This chain links TRBV2 with TRBJ2-5; no definite D call. CDR3 length: 12 amino acids. V lost 0 bases and J 5 bases, leaving 4 bases between the germline ends. CDR1 and CDR2 (germline): SNHLY, FYNNEI. CDR3 bases: TGTGCCAGCAGTGAAGCAGGGGAGACCCAGTACTTC. Translation: CASSEAGETQYF.

The chain couples TRBV4-2 to TRBJ1-1; the match to TRBD1 covers 11 bases. The V gene's germline CDR1 is LGHNA and CDR2 YNFKEQ. V dropped 3 bases and J dropped 1; count of bases not matched to a gene: 1. The CDR3 runs to 15 residues. In DNA, the CDR3 is TGTGCCAGCAGCCAGGACAGGGGGCAGAACACTGAAGCTTTCTTT. This codes for CASSQDRGQNTEAFF.

In this sample, this clone turned up once. The rearrangement joins TRBV4-2 to TRBJ2-3, with TRBD2 matching over 12 bases. V dropped 3 bases and J dropped 5; count of bases not matched to a gene: 3. Germline-derived CDR1 and CDR2 are LGHNA and YNFKEQ. CDR3 size: 15 residues. This CDR3 is CASSQTSGSVDTQYF. DNA of the CDR3: TGTGCCAGCAGCCAGACTAGCGGGAGCGTAGATACGCAGTATTTT.

The chain joins TRBV9 to TRBJ2-1; D uncertain. Germline V gives CDR1 SGDLS, CDR2 YYNGEE. There are 15 residues in the CDR3. V lost 3 bases and J lost 0, with 10 bases in between. The CDR3 nucleotides read TGTGCCAGCAGCGCGACGCTAAGCTCCTACAATGAGCAGTTCTTC. It is translated as CASSATLSSYNEQFF.

Worth noting for this clone: Other nucleotide sequences from this sample produce the same CDR3. The chain employs TRBV18 and TRBJ2-5, with D unresolved. Germline CDR1 reads KGHSH; CDR2 reads LQKENI. Trimming removed 3 bases at V and 3 bases at J, with 5 bases between. This CDR3 contains 12 residues. The CDR3 DNA sequence: TGTGCCAGCTCACCTTCGGAAGAGACCCAGTACTTC. This sequence encodes CASSPSEETQYF.

The chain employs TRBV7-2 and TRBJ2-7; tentatively, D is TRBD1 or TRBD2 (6 bases each). The CDR3 covers 17 residues. The germline V and J ends were trimmed by 3 bases and 5 bases, with 23 bases remaining between them. The germline gives CDR1 SGHTA, CDR2 FQGNSA. The CDR3 spells CASSFSPPGAGRNEQYF. In DNA form, the CDR3 reads TGTGCCAGCAGCTTTTCCCCCCCGGGGGCTGGGCGAAACGAGCAGTACTTC.